The next 27 T cell receptor beta chains were all read from a single sample in a study of cytomegalovirus exposure and HLA in healthy donors. PCR used 60 Vbeta primers and 13 Jbeta primers. Produced via immunoSEQ multiplex PCR; TCRdb's table is partial and in-frame only. The data contain around 91,000 clones, about three quarters of them seen just once; the ten biggest clones take up 4.4%. The sequencing sample was made of PBMCs. Receptor source: a male donor in good health and CMV-seropositive.

The J gene is TRBJ1-1, the V gene TRBV19; no clear D gene. The CDR3 totals 15 residues. V lost 5 bases and J lost 2, with 15 bases in between. Per germline, CDR1 LNHDA and CDR2 SQIVND (reference sequence). CDR3 in amino acids: CASSPRPLSNTEAFF. Written as DNA, the CDR3 is TGTGCCAGTAGTCCTCGGCCCCTTAGCAACACTGAAGCTTTCTTT.

In this sample, this clone turned up a few times. The V gene is TRBV6-1, the J gene TRBJ2-7, with D hard to call. The CDR3 is 14 residues long. Germline CDR1 reads MNHNS; CDR2 reads SASEGT. Between the trimmed V and J ends, which lost 7 bases and 3 bases, there was a span of 16 bases. CDR3 sequence (DNA): TGTGCCAGCAATCGAAGAGAGAGCCACTACGAGCAGTACTTC. Residues: CASNRRESHYEQYF.

This clone has only one observation. The V gene is TRBV6-5, the J gene TRBJ1-5; TRBD1 matches 9 bases. Trimming at V came to 6 bases and at J to 5 bases, leaving 8 bases not matched to a gene. From germline, CDR1 is MNHEY and CDR2 SVGAGI. The CDR3 is 15 amino acids. The CDR3 DNA is TGTGCCAGCAGGTCGACAGGGGGAGGGCATCAGCCCCAGCATTTT. This encodes CASRSTGGGHQPQHF.

In its sample, this clone was seen a few times. The chain is built from TRBV28 and TRBJ2-1, with D possibly being TRBD2 (6 bases). Germline CDR1 is MDHEN and CDR2 is SYDVKM. Trimming stripped 8 bases from V and 7 bases from J, with 18 bases between. The CDR3 is 14 amino acids. The CDR3 coding sequence is TGTGCCAGCCGTCCTGGGGGAGGTAAAAATGAGCAGTTCTTC. Translating it yields CASRPGGGKNEQFF.

This chain uses TRBV2 with TRBJ2-5; D is perhaps TRBD1 (6 bases). Trimming removed 5 bases at V and 13 bases at J, with 20 bases between. The CDR3 contains 13 residues. Germline-derived CDR1 and CDR2 are SNHLY and FYNNEI. CDR3 nucleotides: TGTGCCAGCAGTCAAAGCAGGGGCCCCGGGTTGTACTTC. Protein product: CASSQSRGPGLYF.

The rearrangement links TRBV19 to TRBJ2-3, with D possibly matching TRBD2 (6 bases). The V end lost 7 bases, the J end lost 4 bases, and 18 bases lay between the germline ends. The CDR3 spans 15 residues. The V gene's germline CDR1 is LNHDA and CDR2 SQIVND (reference sequence). The CDR3: CASTTRAGLADTQYF. The CDR3 nucleotides read TGTGCCAGTACTACGAGGGCGGGGCTGGCAGATACGCAGTATTTT.

The J gene is TRBJ1-2, the V gene TRBV28; TRBD1 aligns across 10 bases. V shed 6 bases, J shed 8 bases, and the junction held 6 bases outside the gene matches. CDR1 MDHEN and CDR2 SYDVKM come from the germline V gene. The CDR3 consists of 13 residues. The DNA of the CDR3 is TGTGCCAGCAGCCGTGACAGGGGGCGAGGCTACACCTTC. It is translated as CASSRDRGRGYTF.

The V and J genes are TRBV27 and TRBJ2-3, with D unclear. This CDR3 is 12 amino acids long. The germline gives CDR1 MNHEY, CDR2 SMNVEV (reference sequence). Trimming removed 4 bases from V and 6 bases from J, with 8 bases in between. The CDR3 DNA sequence: TGTGCCAGCAGTTCCCTCGGGGATACGCAGTATTTT. It specifies CASSSLGDTQYF.

This sequence joins TRBV2 and TRBJ2-1; a possible D gene is TRBD2 (5 bases). V was shortened by 1 base and J by 4 bases, with 5 bases between the two germline ends. CDR1 SNHLY and CDR2 FYNNEI come from the germline V gene. The CDR3 sequence is 13 residues long. Here the CDR3 DNA reads TGTGCCAGCAGTGAAGGAGGGTACAATGAGCAGTTCTTC. It specifies CASSEGGYNEQFF.

This sequence joins TRBV27 and TRBJ2-7, with 7 nucleotides matching TRBD1. Trimming took 10 bases from V and 3 from J; bases not matched to a gene: 9. The length of the CDR3 is 13 residues. Germline CDR1 MNHEY, CDR2 SMNVEV (reference sequence). DNA of the CDR3: TGTGCCATCGCGAGGGGGCGCAACTACGAGCAGTACTTC. As protein: CAIARGRNYEQYF.

This clone turned up a few times. This rearrangement joins TRBV19 to TRBJ1-5; 7 bases fit TRBD1. CDR3 size: 14 residues. V shed 9 bases, J shed 9 bases, and the junction held 14 bases outside the gene matches. Germline-derived CDR1 and CDR2 are LNHDA and SQIVND (reference sequence). The CDR3 DNA reads TGTGCCAGCCAGTACAGGGGTCCCAATTTGCCCCAGCATTTT. Amino acids: CASQYRGPNLPQHF.

Comment on this clone: Other DNA sequences of this sample code for an identical CDR3. V and J are TRBV20-1 and TRBJ2-7, with D maybe TRBD1 (5 bases). This CDR3 contains 11 residues. The V end lost 0 bases, the J end lost 5 bases, and 5 bases lay between the germline ends. From germline, CDR1 is DFQATT and CDR2 SNEGSKA (reference sequence). Here the CDR3 DNA reads TGCAGTGCTAGAGACAGGGACGAGCAGTACTTC. This translates into CSARDRDEQYF.

The rearrangement uses TRBV5-1 and TRBJ2-7, with TRBD1 matching 10 bases. The germline V gene encodes CDR1 SGHRS and CDR2 YFSETQ. Germline trimming cut 1 base from V and 4 bases from J; bases unmatched to any gene: 8. The CDR3 is 16 residues long. The CDR3 reads CASSLSLGQGKYEQYF. The DNA for the CDR3 is TGCGCCAGCAGCTTGAGTTTGGGACAGGGGAAGTACGAGCAGTACTTC.

V usage is TRBV19 and J usage is TRBJ2-5; weak D call: TRBD1 (6 bases). CDR3 size: 12 residues. Trimming took 4 bases from V and 4 from J, leaving 7 bases between them. The germline V gene has CDR1 LNHDA and CDR2 SQIVND (reference sequence). For the CDR3, the DNA is TGTGCCAGTAGTAGGGGGCTAGAGACCCAGTACTTC. It is translated as CASSRGLETQYF.

This rearrangement joins TRBV30 to TRBJ2-1, with D possibly matching TRBD2 (5 bases). The germline V gene encodes CDR1 GTSNPN and CDR2 SVGIG (reference sequence). With 3 bases removed from V and 4 bases from J, the gap between germline ends came to 10 bases. The CDR3 contains 13 residues. The DNA of the CDR3 is TGTGCCTGGAGGCGAGCGGAATACAATGAGCAGTTCTTC. It is translated as CAWRRAEYNEQFF.

The chain couples TRBV6-4 to TRBJ1-5; weak D call: TRBD1 (5 bases). Germline lookup yields CDR1 MRHNA and CDR2 SNTAGT. The germline V and J ends were trimmed by 3 bases and 7 bases, with 13 bases remaining between them. The CDR3 extends over 14 amino acids. This chain's CDR3 is CASSDFVGQQPQHF. The DNA of the CDR3 is TGTGCCAGCAGTGATTTTGTAGGACAACAGCCCCAGCATTTT.

The chain uses TRBV18 and TRBJ2-3; TRBD2 agrees at 10 bases. The ends lost 4 bases at V and 0 bases at J; junction bases unmatched: 4. The germline V gene has CDR1 KGHSH and CDR2 LQKENI. This CDR3 is built from 16 residues. CDR3 protein: CASSRSAGGSTDTQYF. The CDR3 nucleotides are TGTGCCAGCTCACGGTCAGCGGGGGGGAGCACAGATACGCAGTATTTT. Full variable domain (outside the CDR3, taken from reference TRBV18 and TRBJ2-3): NAGVMQNPRHLVRRRGQEARLRCSPMKGHSHVYWYRQLPEEGLKFMVYLQKENIIDESGMPKERFSAEFPKEGPSILRIQQVVRGDSAAYFCASSRSAGGSTDTQYFGPGTRLTVL.

The chain combines TRBV7-6 with TRBJ1-4, with 8 bases matching TRBD1. CDR1 SGHVS and CDR2 FNYEAQ come from the germline V gene. The CDR3 is made up of 16 amino acids. After removal of 5 bases from V and 8 bases from J, the junction contained 13 bases not matched to a gene. For the CDR3, the DNA is TGTGCCAGCAGCGCTCCGGTCCGGGACAGGAACGAAAAACTGTTTTTT. This encodes CASSAPVRDRNEKLFF.

As for this clone: Compared with germline, one end of the junction differs, possibly owing to a read error. In the same sample, other DNA sequences code for this CDR3. V and J are TRBV18 and TRBJ2-5, with a weak D call TRBD1 (5 bases). The CDR3 sequence is 14 residues long. Germline lookup yields CDR1 KGHSH and CDR2 LQKENI. The CDR3 region has the DNA TGCGCCAGCTCACCATTGGACACCCCCATGGCCCAGTACTTC. Amino acid sequence: CASSPLDTPMAQYF.

This chain connects TRBV19 to TRBJ2-7, with D tentatively TRBD2 (5 bases). Germline V gene lookup returns CDR1 LNHDA and CDR2 SQIVND (reference sequence). Trimming removed 6 bases from V and 4 bases from J, with 16 bases in between. This CDR3 is built from 14 residues. CDR3: CASSPGSAGYEQYF. The DNA for the CDR3 is TGTGCCAGTAGCCCCGGATCGGCGGGTTACGAGCAGTACTTC.

The chain links TRBV19 to TRBJ2-3, with TRBD1 matching over 7 bases. Trimming at V came to 8 bases and at J to 0 bases, leaving 11 bases not matched to a gene. This CDR3 is built from 16 residues. Looked up from germline, CDR1 is LNHDA and CDR2 is SQIVND (reference sequence). The CDR3, as DNA: TGTGCCAGTGCCCCCCCACAGGGGTCTAGCACAGATACGCAGTATTTT. It yields the protein CASAPPQGSSTDTQYF.

The rearrangement joins TRBV7-2 to TRBJ2-2, with 9 positions matching TRBD1. This CDR3 is built from 15 residues. With 4 bases clipped from V and 1 base from J, the junction kept 1 base outside the gene matches. In germline, CDR1 is SGHTA, CDR2 FQGNSA. CDR3 in DNA: TGTGCCAGCAGCTCGGGACAGGGGAACACCGGGGAGCTGTTTTTT. This encodes CASSSGQGNTGELFF.

J is TRBJ1-5 and V is TRBV6-1; D remains unclear. The CDR3 runs to 14 residues. Trimming shortened V by 3 bases and J by 3 bases, and 9 bases separated the two germline ends. Germline V gene sequence: CDR1 MNHNS, CDR2 SASEGT. This chain's CDR3 is CASSDRRNNQPQHF. The DNA of the CDR3 is TGTGCCAGCAGTGACAGGAGGAACAATCAGCCCCAGCATTTT.

This chain uses TRBV30 with TRBJ1-6, with D perhaps matching TRBD1 (5 bases). Trimming shortened V by 4 bases and J by 5 bases, and 9 bases separated the two germline ends. Germline lookup yields CDR1 GTSNPN and CDR2 SVGIG (reference sequence). The CDR3 covers 13 residues. This CDR3 is CAWMGLNNSPLHF. Here the CDR3 DNA reads TGTGCCTGGATGGGACTGAATAATTCACCCCTCCACTTT.

This clone was recorded only once. This chain connects TRBV5-1 to TRBJ2-4, with D possibly being TRBD1 (5 bases). The CDR3 contains 14 residues. The germline gives CDR1 SGHRS, CDR2 YFSETQ. The V and J ends lost 3 bases and 5 bases respectively, with 12 bases between them. For the CDR3, the DNA is TGCGCCAGCAGCTGGGAAGGGGCCGAAAACATTCAGTACTTC. Translated: CASSWEGAENIQYF.

The V call is TRBV30, the J call TRBJ2-7; weak D call: TRBD1 (6 bases). Germline-derived CDR1 and CDR2 are GTSNPN and SVGIG (reference sequence). Trimming pared 2 bases from V and 4 bases from J, leaving 12 bases between. This CDR3 comprises 13 residues. As DNA, the CDR3 is TGTGCCTGGAGTCGGGACAACCCTTACGAGCAGTACTTC. It translates to CAWSRDNPYEQYF. The full variable domain, completed using reference TRBV30 and TRBJ2-7, is SQTIHQWPATLVQPVGSPLSLECTVEGTSNPNLYWYRQAAGRGLQLLFYSVGIGQISSEVPQNLSASRPQDRQFILSSKKLLLSDSGFYLCAWSRDNPYEQYFGPGTRLTVT.

The chain combines TRBV7-8 with TRBJ2-5; 7 bases are a match to TRBD1. The end of the DNA fits TRBJ2-7 better, so the J call may be wrong. Germline V lookup: CDR1 SGHVS, CDR2 FQNEAQ. This CDR3 contains 15 residues. CDR3 sequence reads: CASSQQTGQLYEQYF. The DNA of the CDR3 is TGTGCCAGCAGCCAACAAACGGGACAGCTCTACGAGCAGTACTTC.